This T cell receptor (beta chain) was documented in a study of regulatory T cells in long-lasting Graves disease. In the study overall: With positive TSH receptor antibodies and over 5 years of antithyroid drugs, Graves' disease was considered persistent. Regarding the study as a whole: Favored usage of TRBV28, TRBJ1-2 and TRBJ2-5 was recorded in persistent disease.

The CDR3 spans 11 residues. The V gene's germline CDR1 is SGHDT and CDR2 YYEEEE. Remarks on this clonotype: Its antigen is still unknown. A much more abundant neighbour one base away suggests this may be a read error.

The authors built TCR beta libraries using iRepertoire HTBI primers and Arm-PCR of CDR3 regions. In the authors' methods: Samples jointly harbored about 65 TRBV and 12 to 15 TRBJ segments. One entry per CDR3 protein results from TCRdb running MiXCR on the multiplex PCR reads. The V and J calls shown here were made by TCRdb, not taken from the authors' results. The sample comprises roughly 450,000 distinct CDR3 sequences, less than 25% of which are singletons, and about 7.8% rests with the top ten. Time point indicated: persistent/refractory GD, antithyroid drugs over 5 years with positive TRAb. Preparation of the TCR library used RNA extracted from PBMCs. An approximately 10-milliliter sample of peripheral blood was drawn into EDTA tubes.

This sequence joins TRBV5-6 and TRBJ1-1; no definite D call. The source of this sequence is a female donor with Graves disease. Sequencing used peripheral blood mononuclear cells (PBMCs), obtained when the disease was refractory, from a patient treated with antithyroid drugs. The CDR3: CAGSFDTEAFF. In DNA, the CDR3 is TGTGCCGGCAGCTTTGACACTGAAGCTTTCTTT.